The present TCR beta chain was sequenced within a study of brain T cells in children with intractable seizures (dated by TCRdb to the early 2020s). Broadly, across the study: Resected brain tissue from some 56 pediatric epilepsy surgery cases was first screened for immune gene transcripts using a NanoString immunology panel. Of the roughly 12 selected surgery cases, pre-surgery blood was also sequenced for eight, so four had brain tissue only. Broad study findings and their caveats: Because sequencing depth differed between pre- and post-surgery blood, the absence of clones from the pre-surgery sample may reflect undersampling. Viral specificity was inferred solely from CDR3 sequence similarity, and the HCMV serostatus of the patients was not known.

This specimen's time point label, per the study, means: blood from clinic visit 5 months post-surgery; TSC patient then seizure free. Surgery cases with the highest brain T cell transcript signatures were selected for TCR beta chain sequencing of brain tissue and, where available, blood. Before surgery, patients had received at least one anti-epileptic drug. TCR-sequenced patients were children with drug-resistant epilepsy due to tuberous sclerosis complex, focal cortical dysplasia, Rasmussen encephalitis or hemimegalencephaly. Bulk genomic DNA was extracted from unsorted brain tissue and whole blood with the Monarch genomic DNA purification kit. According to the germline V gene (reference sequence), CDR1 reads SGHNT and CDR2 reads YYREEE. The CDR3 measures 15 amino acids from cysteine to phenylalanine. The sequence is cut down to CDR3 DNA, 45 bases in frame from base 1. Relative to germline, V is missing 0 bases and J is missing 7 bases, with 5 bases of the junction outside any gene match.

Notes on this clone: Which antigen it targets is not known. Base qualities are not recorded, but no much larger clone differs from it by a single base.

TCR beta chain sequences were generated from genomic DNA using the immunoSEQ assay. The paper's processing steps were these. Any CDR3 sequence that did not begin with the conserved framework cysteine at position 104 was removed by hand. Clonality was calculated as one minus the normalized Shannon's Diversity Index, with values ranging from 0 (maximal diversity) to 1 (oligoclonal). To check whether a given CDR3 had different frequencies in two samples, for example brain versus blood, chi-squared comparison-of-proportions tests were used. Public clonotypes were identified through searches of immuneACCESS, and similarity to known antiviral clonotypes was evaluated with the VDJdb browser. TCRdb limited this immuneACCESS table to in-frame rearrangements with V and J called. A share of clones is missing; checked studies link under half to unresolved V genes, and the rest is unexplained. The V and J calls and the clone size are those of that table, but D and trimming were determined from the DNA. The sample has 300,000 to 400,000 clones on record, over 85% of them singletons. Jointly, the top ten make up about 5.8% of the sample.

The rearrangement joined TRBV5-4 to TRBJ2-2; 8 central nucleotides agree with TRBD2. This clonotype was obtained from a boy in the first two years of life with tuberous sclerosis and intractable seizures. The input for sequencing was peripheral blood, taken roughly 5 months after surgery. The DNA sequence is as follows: TGTGCCAGCAGCTTGGACGGGGGGGCTTACGGGGAGCTGTTTTTT. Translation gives CASSLDGGAYGELFF.